This entry concerns a single TCR beta chain. Generated by immunoSEQ multiplex PCR, the TCRdb table keeps only in-frame clones and is missing some. The table has fewer than 70,000 clones, 85% to 90% seen once. V lost 3 bases and J lost 5, with 7 bases in between. The CDR3 totals 13 residues. Germline CDR1 reads LNHDA; CDR2 reads SQIVND (reference sequence). This sample was included in a study of technical replicates of blood from a handful of donors. The clonotype was recovered from a human donor in good health. Some clones in this sample may be carry-over from other donors' samples. This sequence joins TRBV19 and TRBJ1-4; D remains ambiguous. The sample comprised PBMCs. The CDR3 DNA reads as TGTGCCAGTAGTATCCAGGAAAATGAAAAACTGTTTTTT. Protein product: CASSIQENEKLFF.